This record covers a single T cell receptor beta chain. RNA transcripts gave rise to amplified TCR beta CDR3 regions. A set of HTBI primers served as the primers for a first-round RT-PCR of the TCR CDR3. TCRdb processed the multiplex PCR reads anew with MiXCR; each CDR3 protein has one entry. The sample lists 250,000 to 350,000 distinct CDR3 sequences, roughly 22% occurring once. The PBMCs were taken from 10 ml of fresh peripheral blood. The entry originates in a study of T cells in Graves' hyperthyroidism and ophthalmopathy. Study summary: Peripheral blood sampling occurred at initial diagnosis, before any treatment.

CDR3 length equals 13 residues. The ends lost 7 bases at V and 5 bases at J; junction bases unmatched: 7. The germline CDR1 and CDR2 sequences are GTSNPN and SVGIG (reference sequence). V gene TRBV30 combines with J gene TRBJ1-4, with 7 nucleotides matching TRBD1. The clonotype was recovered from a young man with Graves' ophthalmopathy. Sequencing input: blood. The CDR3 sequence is CAFGQARNEKLFF. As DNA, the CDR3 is TGTGCCTTCGGACAGGCGAGAAATGAAAAACTGTTTTTT.